In its sample, the clone carrying this T cell receptor beta chain was seen a few times. Its matching antigen is unknown. From germline, CDR1 is MNHEY and CDR2 SVGEGT. Trimming took 2 bases from V and 2 from J, leaving 4 bases between them. The CDR3 is made up of 13 amino acids. TCRdb fed the reads into MiXCR, producing one record per CDR3 protein. The sample holds around 330,000 distinct CDR3 sequences, 17% seen once. This record comes from a study of T cell repertoires in cytomegalovirus infection. As for the study in general: Carrying CMV and the relevant HLA type showed in public TCR beta signatures.

Study-level results: CMV-specific TCR beta clonotypes restricted by HLA-C were the ones dominating the ex vivo response.

The rearrangement links TRBV6-2 or TRBV6-3 to TRBJ1-5; no firm D call. Sequencing was carried out using PBMCs. This clonotype originated in a human donor in good health (CMV status not recorded). Some clones in this sample may be carry-over from other donors' samples. The CDR3 region has the DNA TGTGCCAGCAGTTACGTGCGCAATCAGCCCCAGCATTTT. This codes for CASSYVRNQPQHF.